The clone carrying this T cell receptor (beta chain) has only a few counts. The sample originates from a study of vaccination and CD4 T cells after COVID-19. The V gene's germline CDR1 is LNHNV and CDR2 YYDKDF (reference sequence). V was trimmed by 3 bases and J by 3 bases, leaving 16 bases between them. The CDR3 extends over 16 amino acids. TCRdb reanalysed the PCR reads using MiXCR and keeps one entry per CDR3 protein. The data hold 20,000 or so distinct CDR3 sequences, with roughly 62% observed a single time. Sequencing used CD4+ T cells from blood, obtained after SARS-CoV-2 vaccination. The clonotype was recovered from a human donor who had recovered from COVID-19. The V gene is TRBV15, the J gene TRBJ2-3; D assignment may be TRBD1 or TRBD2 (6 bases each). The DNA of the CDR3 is TGTGCCACCAGCAGGGCCGGAGGGGGGAGGACAGATACGCAGTATTTT. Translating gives CATSRAGGGRTDTQYF.